The T cell receptor (beta chain) described here comes from a study of OX40 agonist ivuxolimab in advanced cancers. Study-wide context: Head and neck, renal cell, melanoma or hepatocellular carcinoma were the cancers that dose-escalation patients had. Study-wide findings and caveats: By week 6 at 0.1 to 3.0 mg/kg, blood CD4+ and CD8+ T cells had expanded clonally.

Blood was sampled at baseline, cycle 4 day 1, and cycle 7 day 1. With regard to this clone: What it recognizes is unknown.

TCRdb keeps only in-frame clones here, not all; method: immunoSEQ multiplex PCR. The sample lists more than 80,000 clones; 87% were seen once. The input for sequencing was CD4+ or CD8+ T cells sorted from blood, taken in a trial of the OX40 agonist ivuxolimab. This receptor was taken from an adult with an advanced solid tumor such as melanoma, head and neck, liver or kidney cancer.

This CDR3 reads CASSQRDRGTEAFF. The CDR3 region has the DNA TGTGCCAGCAGCCAACGAGACAGGGGAACTGAAGCTTTCTTT. This sequence joins TRBV16 and TRBJ1-1; the match to TRBD1 covers 8 bases. V lost 2 bases to trimming and J lost 5 bases; unmatched junction nucleotides: 4. Germline assignment: CDR1 KGHSY and CDR2 FQNENV. The length of the CDR3 is 14 residues.